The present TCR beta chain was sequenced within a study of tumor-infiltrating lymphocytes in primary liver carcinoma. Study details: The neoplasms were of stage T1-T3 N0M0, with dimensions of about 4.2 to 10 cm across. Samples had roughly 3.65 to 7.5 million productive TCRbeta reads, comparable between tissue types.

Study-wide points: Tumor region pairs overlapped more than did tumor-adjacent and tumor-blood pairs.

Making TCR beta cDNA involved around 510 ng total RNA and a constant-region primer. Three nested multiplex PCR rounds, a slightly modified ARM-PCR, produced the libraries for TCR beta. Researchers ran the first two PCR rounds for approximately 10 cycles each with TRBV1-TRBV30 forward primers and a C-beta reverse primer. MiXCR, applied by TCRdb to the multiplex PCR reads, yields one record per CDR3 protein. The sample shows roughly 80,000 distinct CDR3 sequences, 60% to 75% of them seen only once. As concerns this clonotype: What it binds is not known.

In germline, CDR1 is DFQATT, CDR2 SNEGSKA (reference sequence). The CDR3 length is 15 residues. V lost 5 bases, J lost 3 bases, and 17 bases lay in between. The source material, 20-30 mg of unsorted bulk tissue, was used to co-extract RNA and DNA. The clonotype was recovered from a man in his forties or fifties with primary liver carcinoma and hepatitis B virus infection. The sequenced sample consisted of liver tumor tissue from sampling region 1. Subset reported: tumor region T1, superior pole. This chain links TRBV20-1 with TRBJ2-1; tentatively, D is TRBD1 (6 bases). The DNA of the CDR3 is TGCAGTGCTCCAAGGGGGACATGGATCTACAATGAGCAGTTCTTC. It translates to CSAPRGTWIYNEQFF.